This T cell receptor beta chain was recovered during a study of T cell responses to AZD1222 COVID-19 vaccine. Across the whole study: Both about-4-week and about-12-week second-dose recipients were combined. Findings and caveats of the study: Unmutated regions of variants are reportedly targeted by nearly half of spike-specific TCRs. Sampled repertoires all dated from after the peak T cell response. Clonal diversity was possibly underestimated, and the donors were mostly white British, with more females.

Using immunoSEQ multiplex PCR, the repertoire was profiled, and TCRdb retains in-frame clones only, with some absent. This repertoire shows approximately 110,000 clones, 90% to 95% found once; its top ten account for 2% to 2.5%. A word on this clone: Its antigen remains unknown.

The length of the CDR3 is 15 residues. V dropped 8 bases and J dropped 0 bases, with 16 bases sitting between them. In germline, CDR1 is MNHEY, CDR2 SVGAGI. The source is an adult in good health. J is TRBJ1-1 and V is TRBV6-5; weak D call: TRBD1 (5 bases). This sample comprised peripheral blood, obtained on day 0 of AZD1222 vaccination. DNA of the CDR3: TGTGCCAGCCACCGGGACTTAAGTATGAACACTGAAGCTTTCTTT. Residues: CASHRDLSMNTEAFF.